This T cell receptor beta chain was recovered during a study of blood T cell repertoires in COVID-19. This CDR3 is 13 amino acids long. V lost 8 bases, J lost 7 bases, and 5 bases stayed unmatched. The germline V gene encodes CDR1 SNHLY and CDR2 FYNNEI. Libraries were prepared by immunoSEQ multiplex PCR; TCRdb keeps only in-frame clonotypes and omits some of them. The sample contains about 100,000 clones, roughly nine tenths of which appear only once. The sample taken for sequencing was peripheral blood. This TCR came from a man in his fifties or sixties with acute or convalescent COVID-19. This chain links TRBV2 with TRBJ2-2, with 9 positions matching TRBD2. The CDR3 sequence: CASFTLAGGELFF. The CDR3 bases are TGTGCCAGCTTCACACTAGCGGGCGGGGAGCTGTTTTTT. Together with reference TRBV2 and TRBJ2-2, the CDR3 gives the full variable domain: EPEVTQTPSHQVTQMGQEVILRCVPISNHLYFYWYRQILGQKVEFLVSFYNNEISEKSEIFDDQFSVERPDGSNFTLKIRSTKLEDSAMYFCASFTLAGGELFFGEGSRLTVL.